Detailed here is one T cell receptor beta chain. With 6 bases clipped from V and 4 bases from J, the junction kept 5 bases outside the gene matches. The CDR3 totals 14 residues. The germline V gene encodes CDR1 SGHRS and CDR2 YFSETQ. The sample originates from a study of blood T cell repertoires in COVID-19. Sequenced by immunoSEQ multiplex PCR; TCRdb stores in-frame clones only, minus some. Here the sample spans about 210,000 clones, roughly nine tenths being singletons. Specimen: peripheral blood. This TCR was sampled from a man in his 70s with acute or convalescent COVID-19. J is TRBJ2-2 and V is TRBV5-1, with 8 bases fitting TRBD1. The chain's CDR3 is CASTGTGVTGELFF. In DNA form, the CDR3 reads TGCGCCAGCACCGGGACAGGTGTCACCGGGGAGCTGTTTTTT. The full variable domain, rest sourced from reference TRBV5-1 and TRBJ2-2, is KAGVTQTPRYLIKTRGQQVTLSCSPISGHRSVSWYQQTPGQGLQFLFEYFSETQRNKGNFPGRFSGRQFSNSRSEMNVSTLELGDSALYLCASTGTGVTGELFFGEGSRLTVL.